This TCR beta chain was obtained from a study of neurological immune-mediated disorders. As for the cDNA, it was generated by 5'RACE with 10-nucleotide random UMIs. Using its own MiXCR run on the 5' RACE reads, TCRdb lists one record per CDR3 protein. The sample has 45,000 or so distinct CDR3 sequences, around 2.9% seen once; the top ten hold about 15%. Study-wide points: Among 34 multiple sclerosis patients, 18 had repertoires that phylogenetic grouping placed in one related-CDR3 cluster, a possible signature.

Trimming cost V 6 bases and J 6 bases, with 20 bases left between them. Germline V lookup: CDR1 SGHAT, CDR2 FQNNGV. The CDR3 consists of 16 residues. There are many counts of this clonotype. Its antigen is unknown. This TCR was recovered from a woman aged 50 to 65 with multiple sclerosis. Sequencing was done on a sample of PBMCs. The gene calls are TRBV11-2 and TRBJ2-2; D could derive from TRBD1 or TRBD2 (5 bases each). CDR3 nucleotide sequence: TGTGCCAGCAGTCAAGGGACCGGGGCGATGGCCGGGGAGCTGTTTTTT. This gives the protein CASSQGTGAMAGELFF.